These 17 T cell receptor beta chains came from one sample sequenced in a study of cytomegalovirus exposure and HLA in healthy donors. It was with 60 Vbeta and 13 Jbeta primers that the PCR ran. Assay used: immunoSEQ multiplex PCR; TCRdb lists only in-frame clones, some missing. The data contain approximately 140,000 clones, around four fifths of them seen just once; the ten biggest clones take up roughly 1.2%. The sequenced sample consisted of PBMCs. The receptor set was obtained from a boy aged 5-17 years in good health and CMV-seronegative.

The chain is built from TRBV6-5 and TRBJ1-3; 8 bases line up with TRBD1. CDR3 length: 15 residues. From germline, CDR1 is MNHEY and CDR2 SVGAGI. J gave up 0 bases and V 6 bases, and 4 bases lay outside the gene matches. The CDR3 here is CASRTGGFSGNTIYF. CDR3 in DNA: TGTGCCAGCAGAACAGGGGGATTCTCTGGAAACACCATATATTTT.

The rearrangement joins TRBV29-1 to TRBJ1-1; 8 bases line up with TRBD1. CDR3 length: 13 amino acids. Per germline, CDR1 SQVTM and CDR2 ANQGSEA. The J segment lost 6 bases and the V segment lost 3 bases, leaving 6 bases of the junction unmatched. In DNA, the CDR3 is TGCAGCGTTGAGACGGACAGGGTCTCTGAAGCTTTCTTT. As protein: CSVETDRVSEAFF.

The V and J genes are TRBV6-1 and TRBJ1-5; D is unclear. V was clipped by 3 bases and J by 9 bases, with 15 bases between them. The germline V gene encodes CDR1 MNHNS and CDR2 SASEGT. The CDR3 has 14 residues. CDR3 in amino acids: CASSDSSFYRPQHF. In nucleotides, the CDR3 is TGTGCCAGCAGTGACTCTTCCTTCTATAGGCCCCAGCATTTT.

The rearrangement joins TRBV30 to TRBJ1-1; D gene unclear. CDR1 and CDR2 (germline): GTSNPN, SVGIG (reference sequence). CDR3 size: 13 residues. Deletions cut 4 bases from V and 4 bases from J, with 13 bases between. CDR3 loop: CAWTPQESTEAFF. CDR3 nucleotides: TGTGCCTGGACCCCCCAAGAGTCCACTGAAGCTTTCTTT.

V is TRBV4-2 and J is TRBJ2-4; 8 positions match TRBD2. CDR3 length equals 16 residues. Germline lookup yields CDR1 LGHNA and CDR2 YNFKEQ. V shed 4 bases, J shed 0 bases, and the junction held 5 bases outside the gene matches. The CDR3, as DNA: TGTGCCAGCAGCCCATTAGCGGGGTTAGCCAAAAACATTCAGTACTTC. It is translated as CASSPLAGLAKNIQYF.

This clone came up once. The chain employs TRBV7-9 and TRBJ1-2, with a tentative D call TRBD1 (5 bases). CDR3 length equals 14 residues. The germline gives CDR1 SEHNR, CDR2 FQNEAQ (reference sequence). Trimming took 1 base from V and 1 from J, leaving 7 bases between them. The CDR3 is CASSLVTVNYGYTF. Here the CDR3 DNA reads TGTGCCAGCAGCTTAGTGACAGTTAACTATGGCTACACCTTC.

CDR3 protein: CATSTLAFDEQYF. In nucleotides, the CDR3 is TGTGCCACCAGCACACTAGCCTTCGACGAGCAGTACTTC. This sequence joins TRBV15 and TRBJ2-7, with TRBD2 as a possible D gene (6 bases). The V end lost 4 bases, the J end lost 5 bases, and 12 bases lay between the germline ends. This CDR3 is 13 amino acids long. The germline V gene has CDR1 LNHNV and CDR2 YYDKDF (reference sequence).

This chain joins TRBV7-9 and TRBJ1-1, with D perhaps matching TRBD1 (5 bases). Trimming left V 4 bases short and J 6 bases short, with 18 bases between. Per the germline V gene, CDR1 is SEHNR and CDR2 is FQNEAQ (reference sequence). This CDR3 contains 15 residues. CDR3 sequence reads: CASSSRDGGRAEAFF. Written as DNA, the CDR3 is TGTGCCAGCAGCTCTAGGGACGGGGGAAGGGCTGAAGCTTTCTTT.

The chain couples TRBV30 to TRBJ2-1; D is uncertain. V shed 4 bases and J shed 5 bases, with 9 bases lying between them. The CDR3 length is 12 residues. The germline V gene encodes CDR1 GTSNPN and CDR2 SVGIG (reference sequence). This CDR3 reads CAWTQVNNEQFF. The CDR3 DNA is TGTGCCTGGACCCAGGTAAACAATGAGCAGTTCTTC.

J is TRBJ2-1 and V is TRBV6-1, with no clear D. CDR1 MNHNS and CDR2 SASEGT come from the germline V gene. V lost 3 bases and J lost 6, with 18 bases in between. The CDR3 length is 16 residues. CDR3 residues: CASSETQVEGSNEQFF. The CDR3 DNA is TGTGCCAGCAGTGAGACCCAGGTCGAAGGTTCCAATGAGCAGTTCTTC.

The chain uses TRBV9 and TRBJ1-2; TRBD1 aligns across 9 bases. CDR1 and CDR2 (germline): SGDLS, YYNGEE. V dropped 3 bases and J dropped 3; count of bases not matched to a gene: 24. The CDR3 length is 21 residues. The CDR3 region is CASSDGRDREKLTPLYYGYTF. CDR3 sequence (DNA): TGTGCCAGCAGCGACGGTCGGGACAGGGAAAAACTTACACCTCTTTACTATGGCTACACCTTC.

The chain links TRBV19 to TRBJ1-5; 10 bases match TRBD1. V was clipped by 7 bases and J by 0 bases; unmatched bases: 6. Looked up from germline, CDR1 is LNHDA and CDR2 is SQIVND (reference sequence). The CDR3 sequence is 16 residues long. The CDR3 region has the DNA TGTGCCAGTATTCGGACAGGGGGTAATAGCAATCAGCCCCAGCATTTT. Residues: CASIRTGGNSNQPQHF.

This clone was seen a handful of times. Germline is not matched at one junction end, which may reflect a read error. V gene TRBV9 combines with J gene TRBJ2-5; D might be TRBD1 or TRBD2, each matching 5 bases. In germline, CDR1 is SGDLS, CDR2 YYNGEE. CDR3 length: 15 residues. This CDR3 is CARREFWVPKETQYF. For the CDR3, the DNA is TGTGCCCGCAGGGAGTTTTGGGTTCCCAAGGAGACCCAGTACTTC.

In its sample, this clone was seen once. V and J are TRBV5-1 and TRBJ1-3, with 8 bases lining up with TRBD1. This CDR3 has 15 amino acids. Germline CDR1 is SGHRS and CDR2 is YFSETQ. J was trimmed by 1 base and V by 3 bases; bases with no gene match: 3. The CDR3 region is CASSSTGESGNTIYF. The CDR3, as DNA: TGCGCCAGCAGCTCGACAGGGGAATCTGGAAACACCATATATTTT.

This clone was picked up one time. The V call is TRBV4-3, the J call TRBJ1-6; no definite D call. The CDR3 has 16 amino acids. Trimming shortened V by 3 bases and J by 9 bases, and 18 bases separated the two germline ends. Germline loops: CDR1 LGHNA, CDR2 YSLEER. Written as DNA, the CDR3 is TGCGCCAGCAGCCATGGACGGAGGCCTGAGGGTTCACCCCTCCACTTT. It specifies CASSHGRRPEGSPLHF.

This clone was picked up a small number of times. This rearrangement joins TRBV10-2 to TRBJ1-2, with 10 bases fitting TRBD1. V lost 5 bases to trimming and J lost 5 bases; unmatched junction nucleotides: 5. Germline V gene data show CDR1 as WSHSY and CDR2 as SAAADI. CDR3 length equals 14 residues. The CDR3 loop reads CASSSDRGLYGYTF. In DNA, the CDR3 is TGCGCCAGCAGTTCTGACAGGGGGCTTTATGGCTACACCTTC.

J is TRBJ2-2 and V is TRBV28; 11 nucleotides agree with TRBD1. V was clipped by 4 bases and J by 4 bases; unmatched bases: 5. The CDR3 runs 16 residues. Germline assignment: CDR1 MDHEN and CDR2 SYDVKM. The CDR3 DNA reads TGTGCCAGCAGTTACCTTGGGACAGGGGGCACCGGGGAGCTGTTTTTT. Its translation is CASSYLGTGGTGELFF.